This T cell receptor beta chain is drawn from a study of T cell responses to AZD1222 COVID-19 vaccine. Whole-study results and caveats: Donors in the cohort were predominantly white British and more often female, and clonal diversity was possibly underestimated. Epitopes outside B.1.351 and B.1.1.7 mutated regions reportedly drew nearly half of spike TCRs.

Looked up from germline, CDR1 is MGHDK and CDR2 is SYGVNS. The trim removed 4 bases at V and 5 bases at J, leaving 13 bases unmatched. This CDR3 contains 16 residues. About this clone itself: The antigen remains undetermined.

Using immunoSEQ multiplex PCR, the repertoire was profiled, and TCRdb retains in-frame clones only, with some absent. The table shows 150,000 or so clones, with around nine tenths occurring only once. This receptor was identified in an adult in good health. This chain joins TRBV25-1 and TRBJ1-1; 7 nucleotides match TRBD1. Sequencing used peripheral blood, obtained on day 0 of AZD1222 vaccination. Here the CDR3 DNA reads TGTGCCAGCAGTGGCCCCAGACAGGGAGGGGAGACTGAAGCTTTCTTT. This gives the protein CASSGPRQGGETEAFF.